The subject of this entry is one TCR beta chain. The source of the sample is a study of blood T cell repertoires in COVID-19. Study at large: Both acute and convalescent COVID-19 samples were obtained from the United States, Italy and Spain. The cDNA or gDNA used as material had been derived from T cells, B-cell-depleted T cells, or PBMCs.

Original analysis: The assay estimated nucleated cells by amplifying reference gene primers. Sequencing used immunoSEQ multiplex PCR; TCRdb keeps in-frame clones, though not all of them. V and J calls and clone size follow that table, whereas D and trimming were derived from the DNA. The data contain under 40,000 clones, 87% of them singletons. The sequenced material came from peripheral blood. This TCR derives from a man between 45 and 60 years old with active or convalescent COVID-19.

DNA of the CDR3: TGTGCCAGCAGTTTATCCAGCGGGGGGTTTGGAGAGCAGTACGTC. It specifies CASSLSSGGFGEQYV. The chain employs TRBV28 and TRBJ2-7; 9 bases are a match to TRBD2. CDR1 is MDHEN and CDR2 is SYDVKM in the germline V gene. Trimming cost V 1 base and J 7 bases; bases outside gene matches: 8. The CDR3 extends over 15 amino acids.